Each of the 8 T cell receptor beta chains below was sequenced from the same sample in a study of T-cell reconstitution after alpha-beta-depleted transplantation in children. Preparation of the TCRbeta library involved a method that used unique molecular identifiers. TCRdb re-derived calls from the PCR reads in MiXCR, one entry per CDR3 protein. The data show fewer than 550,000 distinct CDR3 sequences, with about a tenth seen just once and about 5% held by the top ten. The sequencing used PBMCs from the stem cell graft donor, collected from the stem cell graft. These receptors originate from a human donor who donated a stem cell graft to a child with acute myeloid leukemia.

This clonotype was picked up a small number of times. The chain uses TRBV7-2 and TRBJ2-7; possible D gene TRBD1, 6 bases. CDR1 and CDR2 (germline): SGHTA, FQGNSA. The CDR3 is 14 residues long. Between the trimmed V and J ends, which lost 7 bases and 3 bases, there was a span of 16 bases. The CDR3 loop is CASNRDKGLYEQYF. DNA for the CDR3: TGTGCCAGCAACAGGGACAAGGGCCTCTACGAGCAGTACTTC.

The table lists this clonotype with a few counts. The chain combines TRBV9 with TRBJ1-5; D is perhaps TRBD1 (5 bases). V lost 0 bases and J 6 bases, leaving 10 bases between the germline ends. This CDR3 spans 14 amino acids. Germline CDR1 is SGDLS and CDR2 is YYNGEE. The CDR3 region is CASSVGAGFQPQHF. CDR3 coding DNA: TGTGCCAGCAGCGTAGGAGCAGGGTTTCAGCCCCAGCATTTT.

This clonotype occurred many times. The CDR3 reads CSVDSRRIQETQYF. CDR3 nucleotides: TGCAGCGTTGATAGTAGGCGGATCCAAGAGACCCAGTACTTC. The chain employs TRBV29-1 and TRBJ2-5; D not resolved. The length of the CDR3 is 14 residues. V lost 3 bases, J lost 1 base, and 12 bases lay in between. Per germline, CDR1 SQVTM and CDR2 ANQGSEA.

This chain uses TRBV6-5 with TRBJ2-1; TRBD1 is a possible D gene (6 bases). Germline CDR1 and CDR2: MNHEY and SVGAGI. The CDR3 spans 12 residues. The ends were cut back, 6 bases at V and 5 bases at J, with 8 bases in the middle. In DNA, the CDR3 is TGTGCCAGCAGACAGGGTAACAATGAGCAGTTCTTC. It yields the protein CASRQGNNEQFF.

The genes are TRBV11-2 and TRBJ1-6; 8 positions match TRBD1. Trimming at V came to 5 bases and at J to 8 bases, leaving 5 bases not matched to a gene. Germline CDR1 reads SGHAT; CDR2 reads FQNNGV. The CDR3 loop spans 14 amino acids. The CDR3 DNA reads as TGTGCCAGCAGCCCGGGACAGGCCTATTCACCCCTCCACTTT. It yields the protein CASSPGQAYSPLHF.

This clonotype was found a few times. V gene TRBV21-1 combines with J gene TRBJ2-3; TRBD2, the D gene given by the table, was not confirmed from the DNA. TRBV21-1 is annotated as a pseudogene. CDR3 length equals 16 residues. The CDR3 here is CASSKEKGGYTDTQYF. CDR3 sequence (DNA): TGTGCCAGCAGCAAAGAGAAAGGCGGGTACACAGATACGCAGTATTTT.

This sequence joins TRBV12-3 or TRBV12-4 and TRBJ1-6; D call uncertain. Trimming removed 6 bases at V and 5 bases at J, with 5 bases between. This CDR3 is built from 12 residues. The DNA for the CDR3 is TGTGCCAGCAGGCCCGATAATTCACCCCTCCACTTT. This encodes CASRPDNSPLHF.

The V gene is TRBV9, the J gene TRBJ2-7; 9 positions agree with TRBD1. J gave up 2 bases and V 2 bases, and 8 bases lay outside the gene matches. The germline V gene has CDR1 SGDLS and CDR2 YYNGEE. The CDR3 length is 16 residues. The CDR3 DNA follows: TGTGCCAGCAGCGTTAGCCGGGACAGGGAGACCTACGAGCAGTACTTC. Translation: CASSVSRDRETYEQYF.